This T cell receptor (beta chain) was documented in a study of blood T cell repertoires in COVID-19. Background on the study: Acute and convalescent COVID-19 samples came from the United States, Italy and Spain. T cells, B-cell-depleted T cells, or PBMCs provided the cDNA or gDNA that served as material.

Germline CDR1 and CDR2: SGHTA and FQGTGA. Trimming removed 4 bases from V and 7 bases from J; junction bases left unmatched: 16. CDR3 length: 20 amino acids. Authors' methods: The authors estimated nucleated cell counts from reference gene primer amplification. Measured with immunoSEQ multiplex PCR; TCRdb has only the in-frame clones, and not every one. The DNA was the basis for D and trimming; V, J and clone size are from that table. The sample consists of about 260,000 clones, 80% to 90% of them appearing once. The chain joins TRBV7-3 to TRBJ2-1; 16 positions agree with TRBD2. The sequencing sample was made of peripheral blood. The receptor was isolated from a woman in her 70s with COVID-19, enrolled during active disease. In DNA form, the CDR3 reads TGTGCCAGCAGCTCGCGGGGACTAGCGGGAGGGCTTTCGTTTAAGAATGAGCAGTTCTTC. It encodes CASSSRGLAGGLSFKNEQFF.